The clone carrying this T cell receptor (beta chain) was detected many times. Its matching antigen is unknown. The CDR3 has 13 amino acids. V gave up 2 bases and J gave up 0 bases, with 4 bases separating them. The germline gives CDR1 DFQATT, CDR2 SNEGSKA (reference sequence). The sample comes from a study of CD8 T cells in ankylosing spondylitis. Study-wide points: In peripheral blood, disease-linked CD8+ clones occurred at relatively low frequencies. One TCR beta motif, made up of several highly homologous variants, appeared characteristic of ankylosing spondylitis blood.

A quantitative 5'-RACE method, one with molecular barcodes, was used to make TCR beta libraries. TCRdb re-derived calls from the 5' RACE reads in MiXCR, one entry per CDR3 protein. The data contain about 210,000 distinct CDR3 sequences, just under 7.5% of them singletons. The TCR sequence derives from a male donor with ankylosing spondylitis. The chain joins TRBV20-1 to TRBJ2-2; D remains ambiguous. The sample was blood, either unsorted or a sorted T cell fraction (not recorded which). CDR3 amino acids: CSARLPNTGELFF. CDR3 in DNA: TGCAGTGCTAGACTCCCGAACACCGGGGAGCTGTTTTTT.